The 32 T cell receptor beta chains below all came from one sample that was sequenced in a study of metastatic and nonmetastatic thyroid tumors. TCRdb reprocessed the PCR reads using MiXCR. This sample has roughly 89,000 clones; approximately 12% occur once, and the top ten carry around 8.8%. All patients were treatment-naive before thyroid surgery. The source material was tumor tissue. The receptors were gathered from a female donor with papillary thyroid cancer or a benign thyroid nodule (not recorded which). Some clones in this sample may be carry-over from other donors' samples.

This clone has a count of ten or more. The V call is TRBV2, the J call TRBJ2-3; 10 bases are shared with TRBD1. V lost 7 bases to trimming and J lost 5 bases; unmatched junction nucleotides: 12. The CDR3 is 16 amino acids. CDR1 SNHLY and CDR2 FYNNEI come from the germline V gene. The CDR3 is CASMNLGQGPKDTQYF. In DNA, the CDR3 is TGTGCCAGCATGAATCTGGGACAGGGGCCCAAAGATACGCAGTATTTT.

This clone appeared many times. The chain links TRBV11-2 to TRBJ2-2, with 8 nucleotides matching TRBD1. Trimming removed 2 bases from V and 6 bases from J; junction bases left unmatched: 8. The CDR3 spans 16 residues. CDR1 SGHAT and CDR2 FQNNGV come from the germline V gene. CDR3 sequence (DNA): TGTGCCAGCAGCTTAAACTCAGGGGGCTTATCCGGGGAGCTGTTTTTT. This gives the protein CASSLNSGGLSGELFF.

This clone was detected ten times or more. The CDR3 region is CASSRGQFNSPLHF. The CDR3 DNA is TGTGCCAGCAGCCGGGGACAGTTTAATTCACCCCTCCACTTT. The chain has TRBV12-3 or TRBV12-4 and TRBJ1-6; 7 bases align to TRBD1. This CDR3 region has 14 residues. Germline trimming cut 6 bases from V and 6 bases from J; bases unmatched to any gene: 5.

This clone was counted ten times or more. Written as DNA, the CDR3 is TGTGCCAGCAGTCTATCCCGATCGCGGTACGAGCAGTACTTC. The encoded protein is CASSLSRSRYEQYF. The J gene is TRBJ2-7, the V gene TRBV6-1; D call uncertain. Germline assignment: CDR1 MNHNS and CDR2 SASEGT. Between the trimmed V and J ends, which lost 5 bases and 4 bases, there was a span of 15 bases. The CDR3 is 14 amino acids.

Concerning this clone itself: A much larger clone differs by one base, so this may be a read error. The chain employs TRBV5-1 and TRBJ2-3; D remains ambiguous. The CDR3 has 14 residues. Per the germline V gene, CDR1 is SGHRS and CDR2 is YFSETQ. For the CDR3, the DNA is TGCTCCAGCAGCTTGGACGTAACGTCGGATACGCAGTATTTT. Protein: CSSSLDVTSDTQYF.

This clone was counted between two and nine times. The CDR3 nucleotides are TGCGCCAGCAGCCCTAAGAGAGACGAGCAGTACTTC. It translates to CASSPKRDEQYF. The chain carries TRBV5-1 and TRBJ2-7, with D unclear. Germline-derived CDR1 and CDR2 are SGHRS and YFSETQ. Trimming removed 4 bases from V and 5 bases from J, with 10 bases in between. The CDR3 is 12 amino acids.

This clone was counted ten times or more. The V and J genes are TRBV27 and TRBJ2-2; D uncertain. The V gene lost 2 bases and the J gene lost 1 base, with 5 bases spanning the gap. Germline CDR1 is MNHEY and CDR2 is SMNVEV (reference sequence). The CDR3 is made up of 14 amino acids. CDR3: CASSLNWNTGELFF. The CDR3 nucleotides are TGTGCCAGCAGTTTAAACTGGAACACCGGGGAGCTGTTTTTT.

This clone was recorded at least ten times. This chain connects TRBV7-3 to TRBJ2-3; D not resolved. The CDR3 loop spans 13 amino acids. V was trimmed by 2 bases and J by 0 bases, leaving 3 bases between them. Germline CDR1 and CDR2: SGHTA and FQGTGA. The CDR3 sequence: CASSLLSTDTQYF. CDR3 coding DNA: TGTGCCAGCAGCTTACTAAGCACAGATACGCAGTATTTT.

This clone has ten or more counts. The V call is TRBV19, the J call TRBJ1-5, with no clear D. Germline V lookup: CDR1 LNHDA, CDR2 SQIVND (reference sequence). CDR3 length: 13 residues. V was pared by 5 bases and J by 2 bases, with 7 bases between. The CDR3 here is CASSVARNQPQHF. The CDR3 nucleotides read TGTGCCAGTAGTGTCGCACGCAATCAGCCCCAGCATTTT.

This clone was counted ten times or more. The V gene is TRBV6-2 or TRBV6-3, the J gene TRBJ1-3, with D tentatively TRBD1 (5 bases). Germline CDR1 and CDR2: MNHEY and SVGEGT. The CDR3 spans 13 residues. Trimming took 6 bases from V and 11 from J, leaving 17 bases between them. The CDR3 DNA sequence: TGTGCCAGCAGCTTGGCGGCAGGGCTTGCCATATATTTT. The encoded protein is CASSLAAGLAIYF.

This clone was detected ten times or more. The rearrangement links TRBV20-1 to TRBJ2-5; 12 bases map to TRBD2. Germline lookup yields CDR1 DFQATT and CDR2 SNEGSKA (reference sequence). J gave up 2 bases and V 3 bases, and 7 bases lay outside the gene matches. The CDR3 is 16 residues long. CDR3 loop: CSASSLAGGRQETQYF. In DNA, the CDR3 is TGCAGTGCTAGTAGCCTAGCGGGAGGGCGGCAAGAGACCCAGTACTTC.

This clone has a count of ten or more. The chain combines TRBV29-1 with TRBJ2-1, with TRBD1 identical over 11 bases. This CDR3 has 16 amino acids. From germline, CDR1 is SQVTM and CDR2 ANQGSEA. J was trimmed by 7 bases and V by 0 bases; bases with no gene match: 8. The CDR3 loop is CSVEENGQGALNEQFF. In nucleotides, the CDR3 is TGCAGCGTTGAAGAGAATGGACAGGGGGCGTTGAATGAGCAGTTCTTC.

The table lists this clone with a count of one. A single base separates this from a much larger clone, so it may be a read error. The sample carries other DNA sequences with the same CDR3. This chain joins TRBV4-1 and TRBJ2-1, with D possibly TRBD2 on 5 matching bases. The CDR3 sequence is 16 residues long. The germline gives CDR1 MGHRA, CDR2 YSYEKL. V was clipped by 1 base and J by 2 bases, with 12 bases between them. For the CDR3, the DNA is TGCGCCAGCAGCCAAGGAGGCACTAGGACCTACAATGAGCAGTTCTTC. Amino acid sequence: CASSQGGTRTYNEQFF.

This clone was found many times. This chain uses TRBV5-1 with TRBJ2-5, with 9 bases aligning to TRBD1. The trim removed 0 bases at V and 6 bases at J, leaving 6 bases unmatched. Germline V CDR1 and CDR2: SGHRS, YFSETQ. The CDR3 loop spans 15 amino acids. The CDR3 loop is CASSLDTGGMKTQYF. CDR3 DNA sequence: TGCGCCAGCAGCTTGGACACAGGGGGCATGAAGACCCAGTACTTC.

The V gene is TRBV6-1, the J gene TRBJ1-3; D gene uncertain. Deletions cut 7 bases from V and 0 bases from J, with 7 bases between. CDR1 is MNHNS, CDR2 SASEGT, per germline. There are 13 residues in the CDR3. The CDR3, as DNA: TGTGCCAGCACTAGTTTCTCTGGAAACACCATATATTTT. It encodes CASTSFSGNTIYF.

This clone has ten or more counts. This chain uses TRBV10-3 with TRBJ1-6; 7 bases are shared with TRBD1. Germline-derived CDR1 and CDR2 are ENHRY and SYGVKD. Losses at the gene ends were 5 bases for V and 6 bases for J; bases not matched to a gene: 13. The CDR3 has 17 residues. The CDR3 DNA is TGTGCCATCAGTCCAAGACAGGGTCAGAGGGGTAATTCACCCCTCCACTTT. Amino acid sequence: CAISPRQGQRGNSPLHF.

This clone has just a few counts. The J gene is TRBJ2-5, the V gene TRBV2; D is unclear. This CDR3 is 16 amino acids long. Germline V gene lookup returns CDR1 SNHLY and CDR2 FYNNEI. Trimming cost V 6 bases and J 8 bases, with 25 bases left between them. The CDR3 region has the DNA TGTGCCAGCAGACTGCCGACTCTCGGTCGTGGAGAAACCCAGTACTTC. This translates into CASRLPTLGRGETQYF.

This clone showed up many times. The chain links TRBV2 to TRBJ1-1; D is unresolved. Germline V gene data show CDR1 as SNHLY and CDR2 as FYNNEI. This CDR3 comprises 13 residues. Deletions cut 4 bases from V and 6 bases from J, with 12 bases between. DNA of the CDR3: TGTGCCAGCAGTGTGGTAGGGTCGGCTGAAGCTTTCTTT. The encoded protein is CASSVVGSAEAFF.

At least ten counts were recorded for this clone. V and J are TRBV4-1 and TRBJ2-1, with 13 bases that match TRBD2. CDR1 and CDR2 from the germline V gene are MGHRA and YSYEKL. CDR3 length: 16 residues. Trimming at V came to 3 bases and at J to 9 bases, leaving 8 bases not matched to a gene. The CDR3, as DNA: TGCGCCAGCAGCCAGGACGGACTAGCGGGAGCTGTTGAGCAGTTCTTC. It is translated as CASSQDGLAGAVEQFF.

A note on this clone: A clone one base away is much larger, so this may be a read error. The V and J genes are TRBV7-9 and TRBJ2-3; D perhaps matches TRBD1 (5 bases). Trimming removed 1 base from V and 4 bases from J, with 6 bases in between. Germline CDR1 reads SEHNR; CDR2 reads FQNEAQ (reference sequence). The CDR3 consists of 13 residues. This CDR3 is CASSLVQADTQYF. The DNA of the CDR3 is TGTGCCAGCAGCTTAGTACAGGCAGATACGCAGTATTTT.

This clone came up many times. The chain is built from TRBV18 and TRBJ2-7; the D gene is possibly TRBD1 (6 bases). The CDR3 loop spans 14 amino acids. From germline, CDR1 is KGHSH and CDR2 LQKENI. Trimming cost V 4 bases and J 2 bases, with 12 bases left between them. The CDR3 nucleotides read TGTGCCAGCTCACGCCGGGACATGGCCTACGAGCAGTACTTC. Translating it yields CASSRRDMAYEQYF.

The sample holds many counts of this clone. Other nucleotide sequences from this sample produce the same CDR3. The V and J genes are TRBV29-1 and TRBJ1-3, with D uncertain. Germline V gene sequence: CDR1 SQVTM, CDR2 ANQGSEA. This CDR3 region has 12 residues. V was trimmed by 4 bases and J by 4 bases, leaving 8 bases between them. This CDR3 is CSVADGGNTIYF. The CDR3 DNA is TGCAGCGTTGCCGACGGCGGAAACACCATATATTTT.

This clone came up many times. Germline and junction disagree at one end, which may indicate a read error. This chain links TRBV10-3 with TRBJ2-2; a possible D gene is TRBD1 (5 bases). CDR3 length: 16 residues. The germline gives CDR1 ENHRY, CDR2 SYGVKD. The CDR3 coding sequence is TGTACCATCAGTGACAGAACAATCTTTGACACCGGGGAGCTGTTTTTT. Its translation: CTISDRTIFDTGELFF.

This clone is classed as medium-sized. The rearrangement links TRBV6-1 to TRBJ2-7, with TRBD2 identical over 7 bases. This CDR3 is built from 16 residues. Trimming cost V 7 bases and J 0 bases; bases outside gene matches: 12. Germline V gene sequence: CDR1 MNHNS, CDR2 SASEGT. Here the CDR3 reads CASKVEPSGVSYEQYF. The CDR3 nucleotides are TGTGCCAGCAAGGTTGAGCCTAGCGGAGTCTCCTACGAGCAGTACTTC.

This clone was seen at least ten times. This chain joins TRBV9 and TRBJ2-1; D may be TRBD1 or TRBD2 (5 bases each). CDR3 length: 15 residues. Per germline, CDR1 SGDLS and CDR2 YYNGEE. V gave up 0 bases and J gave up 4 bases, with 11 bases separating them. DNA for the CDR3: TGTGCCAGCAGCGTAGTCGGGGCCCTTTACAATGAGCAGTTCTTC. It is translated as CASSVVGALYNEQFF.

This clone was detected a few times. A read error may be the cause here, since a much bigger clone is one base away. CDR3 protein: CASSSSDRYQPQHF. In DNA, the CDR3 is TGCGCCAGCAGCTCATCGGACCGCTATCAGCCCCAGCATTTT. J is TRBJ1-5 and V is TRBV5-1; D call uncertain. Trimming left V 3 bases short and J 5 bases short, with 12 bases between. Looked up from germline, CDR1 is SGHRS and CDR2 is YFSETQ. The CDR3 spans 14 residues.

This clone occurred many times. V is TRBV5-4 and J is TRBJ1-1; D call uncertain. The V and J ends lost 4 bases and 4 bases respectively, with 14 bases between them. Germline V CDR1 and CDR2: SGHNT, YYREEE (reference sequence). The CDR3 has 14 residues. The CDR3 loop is CASSPGVKGTEAFF. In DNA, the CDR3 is TGTGCCAGCAGCCCCGGCGTAAAGGGCACTGAAGCTTTCTTT.

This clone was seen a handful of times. The CDR3 sequence is CAWNQGLADTQYF. The CDR3 bases are TGTGCCTGGAACCAGGGACTAGCAGATACGCAGTATTTT. The J gene is TRBJ2-3, the V gene TRBV30; 8 positions match TRBD2. Germline assignment: CDR1 GTSNPN and CDR2 SVGIG (reference sequence). The CDR3 runs to 13 residues. Trimming removed 4 bases from V and 4 bases from J; junction bases left unmatched: 4. Drawing the rest from reference TRBV30 and TRBJ2-3, the complete variable domain is SQTIHQWPATLVQPVGSPLSLECTVEGTSNPNLYWYRQAAGRGLQLLFYSVGIGQISSEVPQNLSASRPQDRQFILSSKKLLLSDSGFYLCAWNQGLADTQYFGPGTRLTVL.

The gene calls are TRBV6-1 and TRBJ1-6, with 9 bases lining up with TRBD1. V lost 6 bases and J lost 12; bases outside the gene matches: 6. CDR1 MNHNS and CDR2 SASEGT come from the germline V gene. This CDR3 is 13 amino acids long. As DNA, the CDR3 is TGTGCCAGCAGGACGGACAGGGGTGTACCCCTCCACTTT. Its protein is CASRTDRGVPLHF.

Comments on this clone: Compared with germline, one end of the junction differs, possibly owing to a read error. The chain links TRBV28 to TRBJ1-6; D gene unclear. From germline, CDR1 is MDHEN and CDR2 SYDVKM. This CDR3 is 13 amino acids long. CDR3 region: CASKAAVNSPLYF. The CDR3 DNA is TGTGCCAGCAAGGCAGCTGTGAATTCACCCCTCTACTTC.

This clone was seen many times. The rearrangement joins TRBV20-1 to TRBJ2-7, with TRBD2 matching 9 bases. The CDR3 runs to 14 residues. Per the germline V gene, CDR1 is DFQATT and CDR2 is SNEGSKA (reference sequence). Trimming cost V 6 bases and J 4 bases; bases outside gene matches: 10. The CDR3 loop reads CSAPRGGRAYEQYF. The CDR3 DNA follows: TGCAGTGCCCCAAGAGGCGGGAGGGCGTACGAGCAGTACTTC.

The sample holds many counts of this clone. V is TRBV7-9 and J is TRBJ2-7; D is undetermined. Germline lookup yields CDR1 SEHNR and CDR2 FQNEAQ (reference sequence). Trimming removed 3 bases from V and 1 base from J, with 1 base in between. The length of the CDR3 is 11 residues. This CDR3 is CASSFSYEQYF. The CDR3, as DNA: TGTGCCAGCAGCTTTTCCTACGAGCAGTACTTC.